The 2 T cell receptor beta chains listed next were all sequenced from one sample in a study of cytotoxic CD8 clonotypes in ibrutinib-treated CLL. Only in-frame clones appear in the TCRdb table, and some are missing; sequencing was by immunoSEQ multiplex PCR. The table records some 140,000 clones, 70% to 80% of them present only once. The sample in question was PBMCs, obtained after 12 months of ibrutinib treatment. The receptor source for this set is a human donor with chronic lymphocytic leukemia.

J is TRBJ1-1 and V is TRBV28; D is ambiguous. The CDR3 extends over 17 amino acids. V lost 6 bases and J lost 1, with 21 bases in between. In germline, CDR1 is MDHEN, CDR2 SYDVKM. CDR3 region: CASSEMTAAYENTEAFF. CDR3 DNA: TGTGCCAGCAGCGAGATGACGGCAGCGTACGAGAACACTGAAGCTTTCTTT.

CDR3 DNA: TGTGCCAGCTCACGTCCGACAGGGTTAAACACCGGGGAGCTGTTTTTT. Translation: CASSRPTGLNTGELFF. The chain joins TRBV18 to TRBJ2-2, with TRBD1 matching over 7 bases. This CDR3 is built from 16 residues. Germline V gene lookup returns CDR1 KGHSH and CDR2 LQKENI. The ends lost 4 bases at V and 2 bases at J; junction bases unmatched: 7. Full variable domain (remainder filled in from reference TRBV18 and TRBJ2-2): NAGVMQNPRHLVRRRGQEARLRCSPMKGHSHVYWYRQLPEEGLKFMVYLQKENIIDESGMPKERFSAEFPKEGPSILRIQQVVRGDSAAYFCASSRPTGLNTGELFFGEGSRLTVL.